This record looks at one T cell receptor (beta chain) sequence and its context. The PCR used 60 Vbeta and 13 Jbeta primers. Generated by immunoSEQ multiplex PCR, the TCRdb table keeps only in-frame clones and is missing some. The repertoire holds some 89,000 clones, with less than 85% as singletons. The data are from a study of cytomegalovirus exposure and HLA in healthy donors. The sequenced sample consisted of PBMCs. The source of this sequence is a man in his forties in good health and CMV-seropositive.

CDR3 loop: CASSSRPGTSGGSYNEQFF. As DNA, the CDR3 is TGTGCCAGCAGCTCCCGTCCAGGGACTAGCGGGGGGTCGTACAATGAGCAGTTCTTC. This chain links TRBV7-2 with TRBJ2-1, with 15 nucleotides matching TRBD2. V was clipped by 4 bases and J by 4 bases; unmatched bases: 11. The CDR3 totals 19 residues. CDR1 is SGHTA, CDR2 FQGNSA, per germline.